Sequencing of this T cell receptor beta chain was carried out in a study of CD8 T cells in ankylosing spondylitis listed by TCRdb under 2017. With respect to the entire study: To find TCR variants linked to disease, the study profiled T cell receptor beta repertoires in ankylosing spondylitis patients and healthy donors. Peripheral blood samples were taken, and synovial fluid was additionally collected from ankylosing spondylitis patients. The full study cohort was made up of about two dozen ankylosing spondylitis patients and about a hundred healthy donors.

The paper's findings and limits, for the study overall: The disease-linked clones had a CD8+ phenotype and were found at relatively low frequencies in peripheral blood. Some of the motif variants had been reported before in the synovial fluid and blood of reactive arthritis patients, a finding that suggests common disease-initiation mechanisms. According to the report, matched synovial fluid samples from ankylosing spondylitis patients were significantly enriched for the disease-linked clones. A TCR beta motif of several highly homologous amino acid variants appeared characteristic of blood from ankylosing spondylitis patients.

V loses 0 bases of germline sequence and J loses 6 bases, and the interval between the two ends is 10 bases. The CDR3 measures 13 amino acids from cysteine to phenylalanine. The read is trimmed to its CDR3 DNA, 39 bases read in frame from base 1. According to the germline V gene, CDR1 reads SQVTM and CDR2 reads ANQGSEA. The sequencer was an Illumina HiSeq 2500. Quantitative 5'-RACE with molecular barcodes was used to prepare TCR beta libraries. Per the source publication's procedure: Disease-linked TCR variants were identified with a new computational method built on a probabilistic model of VDJ rearrangement. The public reads were reanalyzed by TCRdb: fastp trimming at Q25, MiXCR alignment, in-frame beta chains only. Duplicate CDR3 protein sequences are folded into a single record with the most common DNA and genes. These V and J calls originate from TCRdb's pipeline instead of the authors' own analysis. Across this sample there are about 250,000 distinct CDR3 sequences, with roughly a quarter seen only once. Together, the top ten hold around 0.58% of the sample.

This clonotype was picked up many times. No cognate antigen has been identified for it. No per-base quality is available; no much larger clone lies one base away. This clonotype was sampled from a male donor with ankylosing spondylitis or in good health (not recorded which). The sequence links TRBV29-1 to TRBJ2-3, with a tentative D gene TRBD2 over 5 matching bases. The sample comprised blood, either unsorted or a sorted T cell fraction (not recorded which). The sequenced DNA is TGCAGCGTTGAAGAGGTCCGAGGGGATACGCAGTATTTT. This translates into CSVEEVRGDTQYF.